Following are 15 T cell receptor beta chains from one sample sequenced in a study of blood T cell repertoires in COVID-19. TCRdb keeps only in-frame clones here, not all; method: immunoSEQ multiplex PCR. The top ten clones hold less than 7.5% of a sample with tens of thousands of clones, 70% to 75% of them seen once. The material sequenced was peripheral blood. The receptors here all came from a middle-aged man with active or convalescent COVID-19.

The V gene is TRBV4-3, the J gene TRBJ2-7; 10 nucleotides match TRBD1. The CDR3 covers 15 residues. V was pared by 1 base and J by 5 bases, with 5 bases of the junction left unmatched. From germline, CDR1 is LGHNA and CDR2 YSLEER. The CDR3 region is CASSQARDRGNEQYF. The CDR3 coding sequence is TGCGCCAGCAGCCAAGCCAGGGACAGGGGCAACGAGCAGTACTTC.

This chain joins TRBV3-1 (or the pseudogene TRBV3-2) and TRBJ1-2, with a tentative D call TRBD1 (6 bases). The V end lost 0 bases, the J end lost 4 bases, and 9 bases lay between the germline ends. The CDR3 is 14 amino acids. The germline V gene has CDR1 LGHDT and CDR2 YNNKEL (reference sequence). CDR3 bases: TGTGCCAGCAGCCAAGATGGGACACCCTATGGCTACACCTTC. It encodes CASSQDGTPYGYTF.

The chain recombines TRBV12-3 or TRBV12-4 with TRBJ1-4; D unclear. Trimming stripped 6 bases from V and 6 bases from J, with 8 bases between. The CDR3 length is 12 residues. The CDR3: CASSRNYEKLFF. DNA for the CDR3: TGTGCCAGCAGCCGAAACTATGAAAAACTGTTTTTT.

This chain joins TRBV7-2 and TRBJ2-1, with 8 bases identical to TRBD2. There are 15 residues in the CDR3. Germline CDR1 is SGHTA and CDR2 is FQGNSA. Unmatched junction bases numbered 8, after V lost 3 bases and J lost 7 bases. The CDR3 nucleotides read TGTGCCAGCAGCTTTTCTAGCGGGCGGGGTAATGAGCAGTTCTTC. Translating gives CASSFSSGRGNEQFF.

The chain carries TRBV7-2 and TRBJ1-3; D is possibly TRBD1 (6 bases). The CDR3 consists of 14 residues. CDR1 is SGHTA and CDR2 is FQGNSA in the germline V gene. V lost 2 bases and J lost 7, with 12 bases in between. The CDR3 DNA reads TGTGCCAGCAGCTTAACAGGGTTCAAGAACACCATATATTTT. This translates into CASSLTGFKNTIYF.

The chain joins TRBV7-6 to TRBJ2-1; 11 positions agree with TRBD1. The CDR3 is 17 residues long. Per the germline V gene, CDR1 is SGHVS and CDR2 is FNYEAQ. After removal of 2 bases from V and 9 bases from J, the junction contained 12 bases not matched to a gene. The CDR3 reads CASSLRTRDRGSGEQFF. DNA of the CDR3: TGTGCCAGCAGCTTACGGACTAGGGACAGGGGGAGTGGTGAGCAGTTCTTC.

The rearrangement joins TRBV9 to TRBJ2-7, with D perhaps TRBD1 (6 bases). Trimming shortened V by 0 bases and J by 3 bases, and 13 bases separated the two germline ends. Germline CDR1 reads SGDLS; CDR2 reads YYNGEE. The CDR3 loop spans 15 amino acids. CDR3 DNA: TGTGCCAGCAGCGTAGGGGGAGAGGGGGTCTACGAGCAGTACTTC. Translated, it gives CASSVGGEGVYEQYF.

The V call is TRBV18, the J call TRBJ1-6, with TRBD1 matching over 7 bases. V shed 3 bases, J shed 3 bases, and the junction held 11 bases outside the gene matches. Germline CDR1 reads KGHSH; CDR2 reads LQKENI. The CDR3 contains 18 residues. CDR3 sequence (DNA): TGTGCCAGCTCACCGTCAAGACAGGGATTGGGCTATAATTCACCCCTCCACTTT. Translated: CASSPSRQGLGYNSPLHF.

The rearrangement joins TRBV7-9 to TRBJ2-3; 8 bases are shared with TRBD2. The V gene end was trimmed by 5 bases and the J gene end by 1 base; junction bases not matched to a gene: 5. The V gene's germline CDR1 is SEHNR and CDR2 FQNEAQ (reference sequence). CDR3 size: 15 residues. The CDR3 loop reads CASSPRGGGTDTQYF. CDR3 sequence (DNA): TGTGCCAGCAGCCCACGGGGGGGCGGCACAGATACGCAGTATTTT.

This chain links TRBV19 with TRBJ1-1, with D maybe TRBD1 (5 bases). CDR3 length equals 12 residues. Germline V gives CDR1 LNHDA, CDR2 SQIVND (reference sequence). With 5 bases removed from V and 7 bases from J, the gap between germline ends came to 11 bases. The CDR3 DNA reads TGTGCCAGTAGTCCCACGGGGGGTGAAGCTTTCTTT. As protein: CASSPTGGEAFF.

J is TRBJ1-4 and V is TRBV28, with 8 nucleotides matching TRBD1. This CDR3 region has 14 residues. J lost 8 bases, V lost 4 bases, and 6 bases had no gene match. Germline CDR1 is MDHEN and CDR2 is SYDVKM. The CDR3 bases are TGTGCCAGCAGTTACGCAGGGGGCGTCGAAAAACTGTTTTTT. As protein: CASSYAGGVEKLFF.

The chain uses TRBV29-1 and TRBJ1-3; D perhaps matches TRBD1 (6 bases). Deletions cut 6 bases from V and 4 bases from J, with 16 bases between. The CDR3 loop spans 14 amino acids. Germline CDR1 reads SQVTM; CDR2 reads ANQGSEA. As DNA, the CDR3 is TGCAGCGTCAAACAGGGTGGGTCAGGAAACACCATATATTTT. As protein: CSVKQGGSGNTIYF. The entire variable domain, with the rest obtained from reference TRBV29-1 and TRBJ1-3, is as follows: SAVISQKPSRDICQRGTSLTIQCQVDSQVTMMFWYRQQPGQSLTLIATANQGSEATYESGFVIDKFPISRPNLTFSTLTVSNMSPEDSSIYLCSVKQGGSGNTIYFGEGSWLTVV.

This chain connects TRBV3-1 (or the pseudogene TRBV3-2) to TRBJ2-5; 8 nucleotides align to TRBD2. J was trimmed by 5 bases and V by 4 bases; bases with no gene match: 6. The CDR3 sequence is 14 residues long. The germline CDR1 and CDR2 sequences are LGHDT and YNNKEL (reference sequence). The CDR3 reads CASSPRGGRETQYF. The DNA of the CDR3 is TGTGCCAGCAGCCCTCGGGGGGGCCGGGAGACCCAGTACTTC.

This chain uses TRBV24-1 with TRBJ1-5; D unresolved. The germline gives CDR1 KGHDR, CDR2 SFDVKD. Trimming removed 5 bases at V and 0 bases at J, with 10 bases between. The CDR3 length is 15 residues. In nucleotides, the CDR3 is TGTGCCACCAGTGTAGAGATTAATAGCAATCAGCCCCAGCATTTT. Its protein product is CATSVEINSNQPQHF.

V is TRBV19 and J is TRBJ2-5, with D tentatively TRBD2 (7 bases). Germline assignment: CDR1 LNHDA and CDR2 SQIVND (reference sequence). The CDR3 consists of 15 residues. V was shortened by 4 bases and J by 5 bases, with 17 bases between the two germline ends. The CDR3: CASSKWGGLKETQYF. CDR3 in DNA: TGTGCCAGTAGTAAGTGGGGGGGCCTTAAGGAGACCCAGTACTTC.